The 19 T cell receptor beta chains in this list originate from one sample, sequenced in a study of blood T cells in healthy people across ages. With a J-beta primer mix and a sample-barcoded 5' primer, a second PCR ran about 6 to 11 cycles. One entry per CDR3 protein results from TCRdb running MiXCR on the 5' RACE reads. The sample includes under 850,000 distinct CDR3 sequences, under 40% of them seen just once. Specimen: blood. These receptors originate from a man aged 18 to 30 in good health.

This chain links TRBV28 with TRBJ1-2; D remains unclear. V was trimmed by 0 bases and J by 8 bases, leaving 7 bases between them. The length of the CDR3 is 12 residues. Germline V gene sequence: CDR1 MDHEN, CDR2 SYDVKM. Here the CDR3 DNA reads TGTGCCAGCAGTTTATGGCTTGGAGGCTACACCTTC. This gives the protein CASSLWLGGYTF.

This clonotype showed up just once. The CDR3 spells CASTQSWNSNTGELFF. The CDR3 nucleotides are TGTGCCAGCACCCAATCGTGGAATTCGAACACCGGGGAGCTGTTTTTT. J is TRBJ2-2 and V is TRBV12-3 or TRBV12-4; D gene unclear. The CDR3 covers 16 residues. V was cut by 7 bases and J by 0 bases, with 15 bases left in between.

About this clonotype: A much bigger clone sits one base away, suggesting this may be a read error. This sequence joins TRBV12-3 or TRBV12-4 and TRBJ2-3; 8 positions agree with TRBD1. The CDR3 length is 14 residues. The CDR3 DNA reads TGTGCCTGCAGAACGGACAGGGTCATAGATACGCAGTATTTT. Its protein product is CACRTDRVIDTQYF.

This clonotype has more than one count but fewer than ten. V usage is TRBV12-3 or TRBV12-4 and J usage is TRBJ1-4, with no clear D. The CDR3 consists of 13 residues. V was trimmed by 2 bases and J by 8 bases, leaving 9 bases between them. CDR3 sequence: CASSLRHSEKLFF. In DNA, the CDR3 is TGTGCCAGCAGTTTAAGGCACTCCGAAAAACTGTTTTTT.

The CDR3 region is CASSQGVANYEQYF. CDR3 bases: TGCGCCAGCAGCCAAGGGGTAGCAAACTACGAGCAGTACTTC. The rearrangement joins TRBV4-3 to TRBJ2-4; D not resolved. TRBJ2-7 matches the DNA end more closely, so the J call is doubtful. Germline CDR1 and CDR2: LGHNA and YSLEER. CDR3 size: 14 residues.

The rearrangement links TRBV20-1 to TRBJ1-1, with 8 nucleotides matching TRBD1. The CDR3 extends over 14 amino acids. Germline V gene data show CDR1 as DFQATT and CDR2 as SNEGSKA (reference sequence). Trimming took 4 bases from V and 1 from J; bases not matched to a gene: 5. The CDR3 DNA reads TGCAGTGCTACCTCAGGGGGCGGGAACACTGAAGCTTTCTTT. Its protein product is CSATSGGGNTEAFF.

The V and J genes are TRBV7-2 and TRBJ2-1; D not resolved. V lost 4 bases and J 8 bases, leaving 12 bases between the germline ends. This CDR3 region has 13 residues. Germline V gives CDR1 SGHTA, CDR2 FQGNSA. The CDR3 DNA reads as TGTGCCAGCAGCTCCGGACGCCAGGATGAGCAGTTCTTC. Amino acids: CASSSGRQDEQFF.

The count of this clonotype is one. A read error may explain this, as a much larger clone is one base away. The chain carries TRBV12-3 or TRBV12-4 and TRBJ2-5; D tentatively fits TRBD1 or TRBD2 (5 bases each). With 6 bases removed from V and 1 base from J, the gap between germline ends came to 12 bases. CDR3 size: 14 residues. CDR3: CASSRDVPQETQYF. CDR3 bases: TGTGCCAGCAGCCGGGACGTCCCCCAAGAGACCCAGTACTTC.

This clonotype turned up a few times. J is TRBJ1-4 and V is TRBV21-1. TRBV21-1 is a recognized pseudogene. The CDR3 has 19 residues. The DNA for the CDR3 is TGTGCCAGCAGCAAAGGAGGCAGGGAGGCCCGACAGGCTGGTGAAAAACTGTTTTTT. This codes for CASSKGGREARQAGEKLFF.

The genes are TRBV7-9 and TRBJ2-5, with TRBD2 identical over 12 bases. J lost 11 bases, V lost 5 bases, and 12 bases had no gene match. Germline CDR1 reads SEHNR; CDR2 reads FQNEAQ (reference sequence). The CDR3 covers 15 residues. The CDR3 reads CASSPRLAGVNEQYF. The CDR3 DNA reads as TGTGCCAGCAGCCCACGACTAGCGGGGGTCAATGAGCAGTACTTC.

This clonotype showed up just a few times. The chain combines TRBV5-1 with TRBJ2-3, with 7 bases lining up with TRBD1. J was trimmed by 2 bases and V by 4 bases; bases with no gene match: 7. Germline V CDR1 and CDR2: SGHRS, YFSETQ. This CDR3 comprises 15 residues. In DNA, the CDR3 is TGCGCCAGCAGCCCCGGGGACAGAGACACAGATACGCAGTATTTT. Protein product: CASSPGDRDTDTQYF. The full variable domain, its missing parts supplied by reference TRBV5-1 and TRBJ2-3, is KAGVTQTPRYLIKTRGQQVTLSCSPISGHRSVSWYQQTPGQGLQFLFEYFSETQRNKGNFPGRFSGRQFSNSRSEMNVSTLELGDSALYLCASSPGDRDTDTQYFGPGTRLTVL.

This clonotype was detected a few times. The CDR3 spells CASSQKGFSSTDTQYF. Here the CDR3 DNA reads TGCGCCAGCAGCCAAAAGGGGTTCTCGAGCACAGATACGCAGTATTTT. The chain couples TRBV4-3 to TRBJ2-3, with D possibly TRBD1 on 5 matching bases. The CDR3 is 16 amino acids. Germline V gene lookup returns CDR1 LGHNA and CDR2 YSLEER. V was clipped by 2 bases and J by 0 bases, with 12 bases between them.

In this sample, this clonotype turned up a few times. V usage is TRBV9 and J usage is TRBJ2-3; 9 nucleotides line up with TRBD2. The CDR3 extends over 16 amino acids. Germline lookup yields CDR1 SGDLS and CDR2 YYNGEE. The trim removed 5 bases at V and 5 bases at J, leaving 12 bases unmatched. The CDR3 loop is CASSVSGGSVGDTQYF. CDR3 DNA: TGTGCCAGCAGTGTTAGCGGGGGCTCCGTGGGAGATACGCAGTATTTT.

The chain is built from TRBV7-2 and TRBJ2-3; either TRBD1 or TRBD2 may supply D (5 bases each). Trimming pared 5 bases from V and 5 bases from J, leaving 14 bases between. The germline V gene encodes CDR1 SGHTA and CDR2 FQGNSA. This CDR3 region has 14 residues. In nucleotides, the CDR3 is TGTGCCAGCAGCCAGACACCGGGGCAAGATACGCAGTATTTT. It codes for CASSQTPGQDTQYF.

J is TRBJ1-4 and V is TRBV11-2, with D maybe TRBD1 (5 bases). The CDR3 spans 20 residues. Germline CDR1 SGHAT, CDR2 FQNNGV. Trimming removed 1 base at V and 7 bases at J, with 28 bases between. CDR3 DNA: TGTGCCAGCAGCTTAGCATATAAGGCCACATTAACCCGGGACCGTGAAAAACTGTTTTTT. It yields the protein CASSLAYKATLTRDREKLFF. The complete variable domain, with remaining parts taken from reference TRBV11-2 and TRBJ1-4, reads EAGVAQSPRYKIIEKRQSVAFWCNPISGHATLYWYQQILGQGPKLLIQFQNNGVVDDSQLPKDRFSAERLKGVDSTLKIQPAKLEDSAVYLCASSLAYKATLTRDREKLFFGSGTQLSVL.

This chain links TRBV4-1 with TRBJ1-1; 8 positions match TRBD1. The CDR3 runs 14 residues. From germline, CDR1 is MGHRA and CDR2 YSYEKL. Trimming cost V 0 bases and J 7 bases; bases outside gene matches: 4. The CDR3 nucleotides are TGCGCCAGCAGCCAAGAACAGGGGGGGGTTGAAGCTTTCTTT. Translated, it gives CASSQEQGGVEAFF.

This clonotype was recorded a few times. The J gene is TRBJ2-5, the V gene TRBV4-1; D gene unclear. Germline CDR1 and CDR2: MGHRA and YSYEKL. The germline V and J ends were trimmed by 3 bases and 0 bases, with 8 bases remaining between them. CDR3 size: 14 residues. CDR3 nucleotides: TGCGCCAGCAGCCATAAAGACAACCAAGAGACCCAGTACTTC. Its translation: CASSHKDNQETQYF.

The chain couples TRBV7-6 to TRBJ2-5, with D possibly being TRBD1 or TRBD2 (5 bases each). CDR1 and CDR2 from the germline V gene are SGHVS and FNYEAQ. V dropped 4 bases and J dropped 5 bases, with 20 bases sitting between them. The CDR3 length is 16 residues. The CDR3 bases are TGTGCCAGCAGCTACTCAGCGAGGGGCAGTATGGAGACCCAGTACTTC. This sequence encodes CASSYSARGSMETQYF.

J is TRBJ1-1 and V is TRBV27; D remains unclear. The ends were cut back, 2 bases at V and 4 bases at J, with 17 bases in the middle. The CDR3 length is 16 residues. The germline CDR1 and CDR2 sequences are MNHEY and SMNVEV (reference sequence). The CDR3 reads CASSLRPIARFTEAFF. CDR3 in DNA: TGTGCCAGCAGTTTAAGGCCAATAGCCCGGTTCACTGAAGCTTTCTTT.